These 12 T cell receptor beta chains originate from one sample sequenced in a study of cytomegalovirus exposure and HLA in healthy donors. 13 Jbeta primers and 60 Vbeta primers were used for the PCR. The assay was immunoSEQ multiplex PCR, and TCRdb's table has in-frame clones only and misses some. The sample lists about 160,000 clones; about two thirds were seen once. Sequenced input: PBMCs. These receptors all come from a woman aged 25 to 45 in good health and CMV-seronegative.

In the case of this clone: An end of the junction differs from the germline gene, which may be a read error. This chain uses TRBV6-1 with TRBJ1-5; TRBD1 is a possible D gene (6 bases). Germline V lookup: CDR1 MNHNS, CDR2 SASEGT. The CDR3 totals 15 residues. As DNA, the CDR3 is TGTGCCTGCAGTGAGGCAGGGGAAGTGGGACAGCCCCAGCATTTT. Translation gives CACSEAGEVGQPQHF.

V is TRBV19 and J is TRBJ2-1, with a possible D match to TRBD2 (5 bases). V lost 7 bases and J 6 bases, leaving 10 bases between the germline ends. Germline values: CDR1 LNHDA, CDR2 SQIVND (reference sequence). The CDR3 extends over 12 amino acids. DNA for the CDR3: TGTGCCAGTACGAGAGAGGGCAATGAGCAGTTCTTC. It codes for CASTREGNEQFF.

Concerning this clone: One end of the junction fails to match germline, which may point to a read error. The chain joins TRBV6-5 to TRBJ2-7, with TRBD2 matching over 8 bases. CDR3 length: 15 residues. Germline CDR1 MNHEY, CDR2 SVGAGI. The chain's CDR3 is CASSYYPGGLYGQYF. CDR3 DNA sequence: TGTGCCAGCAGTTACTATCCGGGGGGGCTTTACGGGCAGTACTTC.

The sample holds a few counts of this clone. The chain combines TRBV7-2 with TRBJ1-1; D is possibly TRBD1 (6 bases). The CDR3 contains 14 residues. V lost 1 base to trimming and J lost 6 bases, with 12 bases between them. Germline V gene data show CDR1 as SGHTA and CDR2 as FQGNSA. The DNA for the CDR3 is TGTGCCAGCAGCTTAGAGGGGGGGGTTGCTGAAGCTTTCTTT. Protein: CASSLEGGVAEAFF.

The count of this clone is one. V usage is TRBV4-3 and J usage is TRBJ2-7; possibly TRBD1 for D (6 bases). The length of the CDR3 is 14 residues. CDR1 LGHNA and CDR2 YSLEER come from the germline V gene. V shed 0 bases and J shed 4 bases, with 10 bases lying between them. This chain's CDR3 is CASSQEQGGYEQYF. CDR3 DNA: TGCGCCAGCAGCCAAGAACAGGGTGGGTACGAGCAGTACTTC.

This clone has just a few counts. J is TRBJ2-7 and V is TRBV7-2, with TRBD1 matching 7 bases. V lost 5 bases and J lost 4; bases outside the gene matches: 8. CDR1 is SGHTA and CDR2 is FQGNSA in the germline V gene. The length of the CDR3 is 14 residues. In DNA, the CDR3 is TGTGCCAGCAGCCCTAGGACAGGAGAGTACGAGCAGTACTTC. Encoded protein: CASSPRTGEYEQYF.

This sequence joins TRBV9 and TRBJ2-1, with D possibly TRBD2 on 6 matching bases. Germline values: CDR1 SGDLS, CDR2 YYNGEE. Deletions cut 0 bases from V and 4 bases from J, with 17 bases between. The CDR3 covers 17 residues. CDR3 bases: TGTGCCAGCAGCGTAGACTCCGTGGGACTCCAGTACAATGAGCAGTTCTTC. Residues: CASSVDSVGLQYNEQFF.

With regard to this clone: Sequence at one end of the junction differs from germline and may be a read error. The CDR3 sequence is CASGVHGRDTQYF. DNA for the CDR3: TGTGCCAGCGGGGTTCATGGGCGGGATACACAGTATTTT. J is TRBJ2-3 and V is TRBV7-2; tentatively, D is TRBD2 (6 bases). Germline V CDR1 and CDR2: SGHTA, FQGNSA. This CDR3 has 13 amino acids.

Only a few counts were recorded for this clone. The gene calls are TRBV29-1 and TRBJ2-2; 7 bases agree with TRBD1. From germline, CDR1 is SQVTM and CDR2 ANQGSEA. CDR3 length equals 15 residues. The junction had 7 bases not matched to a gene; V was cut back by 0 bases and J by 6 bases. The CDR3 sequence: CSVEDGQAFAGELFF. The DNA of the CDR3 is TGCAGCGTTGAAGACGGACAGGCTTTCGCCGGGGAGCTGTTTTTT.

The chain has TRBV27 and TRBJ2-7; 9 bases are shared with TRBD1. Germline-derived CDR1 and CDR2 are MNHEY and SMNVEV (reference sequence). This CDR3 spans 13 amino acids. V trimming: 8 bases; J trimming: 4 bases; junction bases outside the gene matches: 6. CDR3 DNA sequence: TGTGCCAGCCGACAGGGGGTAATTTACGAGCAGTACTTC. Amino acid sequence: CASRQGVIYEQYF.

This clone was seen a single time. The rearrangement uses TRBV18 and TRBJ2-7, with 12 bases that match TRBD2. V shed 1 base and J 2 bases; nucleotides not matched to a gene: 6. This CDR3 has 17 amino acids. Per the germline V gene, CDR1 is KGHSH and CDR2 is LQKENI. The CDR3 DNA reads as TGTGCCAGCTCACCACGGTCTAGCGGGAGGGAAGCCTACGAGCAGTACTTC. As protein: CASSPRSSGREAYEQYF. Together with reference TRBV18 and TRBJ2-7, the CDR3 gives the full variable domain: NAGVMQNPRHLVRRRGQEARLRCSPMKGHSHVYWYRQLPEEGLKFMVYLQKENIIDESGMPKERFSAEFPKEGPSILRIQQVVRGDSAAYFCASSPRSSGREAYEQYFGPGTRLTVT.

This clone was counted a single time. The rearrangement links TRBV6-1 to TRBJ2-1; 10 nucleotides align to TRBD1. Germline-derived CDR1 and CDR2 are MNHNS and SASEGT. This CDR3 has 11 amino acids. The junction had 3 bases not matched to a gene; V was cut back by 4 bases and J by 15 bases. The CDR3 DNA follows: TGTGCCAGCAGTGTTGGGGACAGGGGGTTCTTC. Its translation: CASSVGDRGFF.